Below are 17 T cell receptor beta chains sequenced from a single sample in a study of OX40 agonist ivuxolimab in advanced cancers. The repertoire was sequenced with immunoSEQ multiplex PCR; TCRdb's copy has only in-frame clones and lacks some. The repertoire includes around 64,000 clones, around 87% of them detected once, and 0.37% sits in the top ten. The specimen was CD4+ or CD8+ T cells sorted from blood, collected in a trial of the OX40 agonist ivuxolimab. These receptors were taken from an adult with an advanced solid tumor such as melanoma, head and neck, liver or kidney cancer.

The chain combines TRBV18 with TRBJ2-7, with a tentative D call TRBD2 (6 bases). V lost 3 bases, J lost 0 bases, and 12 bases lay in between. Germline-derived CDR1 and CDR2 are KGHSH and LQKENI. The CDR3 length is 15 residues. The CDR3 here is CASSPKIGSSYEQYF. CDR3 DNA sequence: TGTGCCAGCTCACCTAAGATCGGGAGCTCCTACGAGCAGTACTTC. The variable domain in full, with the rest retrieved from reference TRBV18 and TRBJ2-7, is NAGVMQNPRHLVRRRGQEARLRCSPMKGHSHVYWYRQLPEEGLKFMVYLQKENIIDESGMPKERFSAEFPKEGPSILRIQQVVRGDSAAYFCASSPKIGSSYEQYFGPGTRLTVT.

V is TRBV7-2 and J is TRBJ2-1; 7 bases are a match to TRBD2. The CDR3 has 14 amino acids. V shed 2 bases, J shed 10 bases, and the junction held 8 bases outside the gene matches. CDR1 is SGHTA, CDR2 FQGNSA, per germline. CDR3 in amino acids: CASSLMTSFDEQFF. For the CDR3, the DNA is TGTGCCAGCAGCTTAATGACTAGCTTCGACGAGCAGTTCTTC.

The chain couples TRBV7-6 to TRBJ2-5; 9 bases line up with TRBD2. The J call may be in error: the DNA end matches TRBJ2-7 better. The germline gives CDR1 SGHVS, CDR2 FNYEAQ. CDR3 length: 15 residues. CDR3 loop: CASSLASGGSYEQYF. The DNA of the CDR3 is TGTGCCAGCAGCTTAGCTAGCGGGGGCTCCTACGAGCAGTACTTC.

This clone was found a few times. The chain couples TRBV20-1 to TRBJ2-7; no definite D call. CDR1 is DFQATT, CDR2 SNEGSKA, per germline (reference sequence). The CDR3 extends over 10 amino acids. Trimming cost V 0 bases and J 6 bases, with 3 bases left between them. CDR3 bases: TGCAGTGCTAGAGAACGCGAGCAGTACTTC. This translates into CSAREREQYF.

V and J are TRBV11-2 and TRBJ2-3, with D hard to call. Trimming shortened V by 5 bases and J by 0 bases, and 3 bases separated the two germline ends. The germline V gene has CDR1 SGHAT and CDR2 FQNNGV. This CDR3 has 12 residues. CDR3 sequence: CASSPSTDTQYF. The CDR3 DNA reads TGTGCCAGCAGCCCAAGCACAGATACGCAGTATTTT. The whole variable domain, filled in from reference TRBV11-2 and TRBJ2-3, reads EAGVAQSPRYKIIEKRQSVAFWCNPISGHATLYWYQQILGQGPKLLIQFQNNGVVDDSQLPKDRFSAERLKGVDSTLKIQPAKLEDSAVYLCASSPSTDTQYFGPGTRLTVL.

CDR3 bases: TGCGCCAGCAGCCAAGTTAGAGGGAATGAGCAGTTCTTC. It translates to CASSQVRGNEQFF. The chain uses TRBV4-1 and TRBJ2-1; D perhaps matches TRBD2 (5 bases). V was pared by 1 base and J by 7 bases, with 8 bases between. The V gene's germline CDR1 is MGHRA and CDR2 YSYEKL. This CDR3 has 13 amino acids.

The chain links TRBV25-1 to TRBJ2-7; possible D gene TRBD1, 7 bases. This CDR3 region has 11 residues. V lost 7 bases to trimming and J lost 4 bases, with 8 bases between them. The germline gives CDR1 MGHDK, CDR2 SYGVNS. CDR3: CASTGGYEQYF. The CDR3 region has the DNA TGTGCCAGCACAGGGGGGTACGAGCAGTACTTC.

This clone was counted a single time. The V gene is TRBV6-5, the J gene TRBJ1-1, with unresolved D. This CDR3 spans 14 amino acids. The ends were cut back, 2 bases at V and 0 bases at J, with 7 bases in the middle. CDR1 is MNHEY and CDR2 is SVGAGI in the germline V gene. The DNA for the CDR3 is TGTGCCAGCAGTTACACGAGGATGAACACTGAAGCTTTCTTT. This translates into CASSYTRMNTEAFF.

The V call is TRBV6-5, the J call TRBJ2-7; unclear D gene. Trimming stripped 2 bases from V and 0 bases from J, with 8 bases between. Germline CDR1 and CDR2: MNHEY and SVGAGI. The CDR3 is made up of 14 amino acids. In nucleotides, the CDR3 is TGTGCCAGCAGTTACGGGTCCCCCTCCTACGAGCAGTACTTC. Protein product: CASSYGSPSYEQYF.

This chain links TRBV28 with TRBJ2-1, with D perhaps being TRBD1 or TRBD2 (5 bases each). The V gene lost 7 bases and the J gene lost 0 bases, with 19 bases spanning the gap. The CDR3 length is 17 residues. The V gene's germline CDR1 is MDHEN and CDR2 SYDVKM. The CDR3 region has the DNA TGTGCCAGCACCTCTGCCGGGACCGTGAGCTCCTACAATGAGCAGTTCTTC. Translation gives CASTSAGTVSSYNEQFF.

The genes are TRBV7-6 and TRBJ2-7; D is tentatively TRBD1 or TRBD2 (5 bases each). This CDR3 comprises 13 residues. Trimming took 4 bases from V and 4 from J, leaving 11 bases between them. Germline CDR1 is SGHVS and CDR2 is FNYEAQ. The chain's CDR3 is CASSSFGAYEQYF. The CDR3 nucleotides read TGTGCCAGCAGCTCTTTCGGGGCGTACGAGCAGTACTTC.

CDR3 protein: CASSSPVDTQYF. In DNA form, the CDR3 reads TGTGCCAGCAGTTCCCCAGTGGATACGCAGTATTTT. The chain links TRBV28 to TRBJ2-3; D unresolved. Germline V gives CDR1 MDHEN, CDR2 SYDVKM. This CDR3 region has 12 residues. The V gene lost 4 bases and the J gene lost 6 bases, with 8 bases spanning the gap.

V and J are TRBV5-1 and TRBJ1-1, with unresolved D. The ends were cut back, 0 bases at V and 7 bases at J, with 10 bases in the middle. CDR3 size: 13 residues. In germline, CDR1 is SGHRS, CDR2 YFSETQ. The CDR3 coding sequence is TGCGCCAGCAGCTTGGATTCTGGAGATGAAGCTTTCTTT. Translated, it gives CASSLDSGDEAFF.

DNA of the CDR3: TGTGCCAGCAGTTACTCGATGGTATACAATGAGCAGTTCTTC. It is translated as CASSYSMVYNEQFF. The V gene is TRBV6-5, the J gene TRBJ2-1; no clear D. CDR1 and CDR2 from the germline V gene are MNHEY and SVGAGI. V lost 0 bases, J lost 4 bases, and 7 bases lay in between. The CDR3 is 14 amino acids.

The CDR3 is CASSGLWGLATHEQYF. Here the CDR3 DNA reads TGTGCCAGCAGTGGCCTCTGGGGACTAGCTACCCACGAGCAGTACTTC. The chain couples TRBV6-6 to TRBJ2-7, with 9 bases lining up with TRBD2. There are 16 residues in the CDR3. Germline trimming cut 5 bases from V and 5 bases from J; bases unmatched to any gene: 13. Germline values: CDR1 MNHNY, CDR2 SVGAGI (reference sequence).

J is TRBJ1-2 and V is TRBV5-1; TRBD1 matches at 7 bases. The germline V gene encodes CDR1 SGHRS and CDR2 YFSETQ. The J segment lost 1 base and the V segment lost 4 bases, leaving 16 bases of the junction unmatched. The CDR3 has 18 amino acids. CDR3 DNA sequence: TGCGCCAGCAGCACACAACGTATAGGACAGGCCTTTAACTATGGCTACACCTTC. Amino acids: CASSTQRIGQAFNYGYTF.

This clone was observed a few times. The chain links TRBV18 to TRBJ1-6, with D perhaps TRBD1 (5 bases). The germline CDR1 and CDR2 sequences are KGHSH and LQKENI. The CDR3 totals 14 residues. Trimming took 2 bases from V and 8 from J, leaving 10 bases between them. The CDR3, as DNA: TGTGCCAGCTCACCAACGCAGGGTGATTCACCCCTCCACTTT. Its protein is CASSPTQGDSPLHF.